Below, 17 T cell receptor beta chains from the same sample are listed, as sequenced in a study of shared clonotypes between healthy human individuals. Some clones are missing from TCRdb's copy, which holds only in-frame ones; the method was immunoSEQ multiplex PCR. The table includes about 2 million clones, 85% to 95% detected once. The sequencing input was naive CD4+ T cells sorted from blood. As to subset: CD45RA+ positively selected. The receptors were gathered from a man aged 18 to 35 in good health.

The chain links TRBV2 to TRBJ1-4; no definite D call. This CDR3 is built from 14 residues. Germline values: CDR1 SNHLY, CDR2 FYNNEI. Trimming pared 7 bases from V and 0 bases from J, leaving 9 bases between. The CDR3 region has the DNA TGTGCCAGCAACCTAAGGGCAACTAATGAAAAACTGTTTTTT. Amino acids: CASNLRATNEKLFF.

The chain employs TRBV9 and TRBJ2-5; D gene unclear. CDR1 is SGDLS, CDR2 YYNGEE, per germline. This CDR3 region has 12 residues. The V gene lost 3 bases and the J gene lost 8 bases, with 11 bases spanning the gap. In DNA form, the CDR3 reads TGTGCCAGCAGCGCCCGGCTGGTTACCCAGTACTTC. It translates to CASSARLVTQYF.

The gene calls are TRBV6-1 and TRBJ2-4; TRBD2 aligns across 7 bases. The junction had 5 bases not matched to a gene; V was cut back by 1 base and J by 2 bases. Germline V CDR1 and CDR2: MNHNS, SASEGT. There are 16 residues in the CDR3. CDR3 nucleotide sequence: TGTGCCAGCAGTGAAGTGCGGGAGCTACCCAAAAACATTCAGTACTTC. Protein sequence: CASSEVRELPKNIQYF.

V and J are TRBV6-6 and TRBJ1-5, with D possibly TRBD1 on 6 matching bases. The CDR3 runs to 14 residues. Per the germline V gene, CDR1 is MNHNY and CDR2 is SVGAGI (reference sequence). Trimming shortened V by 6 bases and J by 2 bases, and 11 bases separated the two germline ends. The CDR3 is CASRLRGGNQPQHF. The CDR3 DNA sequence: TGTGCCAGCAGACTCAGGGGTGGCAATCAGCCCCAGCATTTT.

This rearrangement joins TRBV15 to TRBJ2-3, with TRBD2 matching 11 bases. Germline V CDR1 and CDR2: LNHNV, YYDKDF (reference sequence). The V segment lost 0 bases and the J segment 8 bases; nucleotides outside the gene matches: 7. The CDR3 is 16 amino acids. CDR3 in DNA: TGTGCCACCAGCAGAGATCGAGGCCTAGCGGGAGGTACGCAGTATTTT. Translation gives CATSRDRGLAGGTQYF.

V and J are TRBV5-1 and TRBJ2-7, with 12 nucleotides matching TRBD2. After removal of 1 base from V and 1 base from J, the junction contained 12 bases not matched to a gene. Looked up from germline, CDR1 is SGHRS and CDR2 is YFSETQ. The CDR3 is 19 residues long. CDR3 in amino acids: CASSLSGLAGRKVSYEQYF. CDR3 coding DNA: TGCGCCAGCAGCTTGTCCGGACTAGCGGGAAGGAAAGTATCCTACGAGCAGTACTTC.

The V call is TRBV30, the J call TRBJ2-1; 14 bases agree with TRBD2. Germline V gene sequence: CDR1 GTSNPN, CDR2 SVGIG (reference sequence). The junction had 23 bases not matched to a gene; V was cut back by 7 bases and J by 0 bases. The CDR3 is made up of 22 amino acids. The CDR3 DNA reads TGTGCCTCCCACGGGACTAGCGGGGGCCCTTTAAATTTACCAAGCTCCTACAATGAGCAGTTCTTC. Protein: CASHGTSGGPLNLPSSYNEQFF.

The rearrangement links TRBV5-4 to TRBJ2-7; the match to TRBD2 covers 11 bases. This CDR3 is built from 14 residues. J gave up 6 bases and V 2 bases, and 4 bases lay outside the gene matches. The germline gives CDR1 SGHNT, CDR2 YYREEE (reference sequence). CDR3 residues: CASSLLAGVGEQYF. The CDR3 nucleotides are TGTGCCAGCAGCTTACTAGCGGGAGTGGGCGAGCAGTACTTC.

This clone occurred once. The CDR3 nucleotides are TGTGCCAGCAGCTTAGGTGGAGGCGGGAGTTCCTACAATGAGCAGTTCTTC. It translates to CASSLGGGGSSYNEQFF. The V call is TRBV7-2, the J call TRBJ2-1; 7 nucleotides line up with TRBD2. V dropped 1 base and J dropped 1; count of bases not matched to a gene: 7. Germline V lookup: CDR1 SGHTA, CDR2 FQGNSA. This CDR3 comprises 17 residues.

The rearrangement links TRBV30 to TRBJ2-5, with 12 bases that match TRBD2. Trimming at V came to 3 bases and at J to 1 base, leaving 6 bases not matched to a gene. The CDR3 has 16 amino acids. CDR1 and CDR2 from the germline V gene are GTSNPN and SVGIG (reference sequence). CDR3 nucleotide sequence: TGTGCCTGGAGGAAGACTAGCGGGGGCCTCCAAGAGACCCAGTACTTC. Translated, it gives CAWRKTSGGLQETQYF.

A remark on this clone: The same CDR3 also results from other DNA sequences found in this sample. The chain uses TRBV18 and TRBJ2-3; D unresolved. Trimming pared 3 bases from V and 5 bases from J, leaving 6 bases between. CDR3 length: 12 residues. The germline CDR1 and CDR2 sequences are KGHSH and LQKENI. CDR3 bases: TGTGCCAGCTCACCTAAAGGAGATACGCAGTATTTT. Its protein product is CASSPKGDTQYF. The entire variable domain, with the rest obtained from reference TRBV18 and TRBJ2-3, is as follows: NAGVMQNPRHLVRRRGQEARLRCSPMKGHSHVYWYRQLPEEGLKFMVYLQKENIIDESGMPKERFSAEFPKEGPSILRIQQVVRGDSAAYFCASSPKGDTQYFGPGTRLTVL.

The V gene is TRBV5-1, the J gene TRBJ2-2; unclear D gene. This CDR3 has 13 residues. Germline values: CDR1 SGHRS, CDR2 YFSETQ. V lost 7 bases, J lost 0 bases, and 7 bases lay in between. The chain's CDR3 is CASLETNTGELFF. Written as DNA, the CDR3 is TGCGCCAGCCTGGAAACGAACACCGGGGAGCTGTTTTTT.

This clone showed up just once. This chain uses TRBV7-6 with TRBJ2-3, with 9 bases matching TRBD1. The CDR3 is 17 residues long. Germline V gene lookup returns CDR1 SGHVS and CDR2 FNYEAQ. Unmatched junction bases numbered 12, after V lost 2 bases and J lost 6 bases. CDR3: CASSLRVPGQGMDTQYF. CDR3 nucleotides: TGTGCCAGCAGCTTACGGGTGCCGGGACAGGGTATGGATACGCAGTATTTT.

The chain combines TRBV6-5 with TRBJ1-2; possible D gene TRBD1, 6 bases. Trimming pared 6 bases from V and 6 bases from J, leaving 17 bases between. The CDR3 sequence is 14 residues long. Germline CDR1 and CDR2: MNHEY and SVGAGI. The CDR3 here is CASSRTRDNDGYTF. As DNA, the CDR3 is TGTGCCAGCAGCCGCACCCGGGACAACGATGGCTACACCTTC.

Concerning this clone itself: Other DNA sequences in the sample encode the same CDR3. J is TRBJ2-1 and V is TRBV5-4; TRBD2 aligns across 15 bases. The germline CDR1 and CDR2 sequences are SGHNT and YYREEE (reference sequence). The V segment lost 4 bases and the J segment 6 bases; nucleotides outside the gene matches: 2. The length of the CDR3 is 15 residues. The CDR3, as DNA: TGTGCCAGCAGCAGGGGACTAGCGGGAGGCAATGAGCAGTTCTTC. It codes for CASSRGLAGGNEQFF.

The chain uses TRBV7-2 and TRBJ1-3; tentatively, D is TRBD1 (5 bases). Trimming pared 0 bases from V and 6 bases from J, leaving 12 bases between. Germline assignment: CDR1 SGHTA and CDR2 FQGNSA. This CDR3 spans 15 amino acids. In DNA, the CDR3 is TGTGCCAGCAGCTTAGCCCCGTCAGGGCCAAACACCATATATTTT. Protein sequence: CASSLAPSGPNTIYF.

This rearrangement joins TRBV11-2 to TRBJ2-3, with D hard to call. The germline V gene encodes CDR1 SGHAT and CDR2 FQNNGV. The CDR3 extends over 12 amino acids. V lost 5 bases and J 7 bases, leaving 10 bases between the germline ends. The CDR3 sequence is CASSQTTNTQYF. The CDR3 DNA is TGTGCCAGCAGCCAGACCACCAATACGCAGTATTTT.